What follows are 4 T cell receptor beta chains derived from one specimen sequenced in a study of T cell responses to AZD1222 COVID-19 vaccine. TCRdb keeps only in-frame clones here, not all; method: immunoSEQ multiplex PCR. The table lists around 140,000 clones, 65% to 90% of them singletons. Sequences were derived from peripheral blood, sampled 28 days after the second dose of the MenACWY control vaccine. These receptors were obtained from an adult who received the MenACWY meningococcal vaccine as a control.

The rearrangement joins TRBV6-5 to TRBJ1-2; 11 bases are shared with TRBD1. The germline gives CDR1 MNHEY, CDR2 SVGAGI. V lost 2 bases to trimming and J lost 8 bases; unmatched junction nucleotides: 1. The CDR3 length is 13 residues. DNA for the CDR3: TGTGCCAGCAGTTACGGACAGGGGGCCGGCTACACCTTC. Protein sequence: CASSYGQGAGYTF.

The chain couples TRBV5-4 to TRBJ1-6, with D possibly TRBD1 on 5 matching bases. The V end was cut by 0 bases, the J end by 14 bases, with 15 bases between. Germline values: CDR1 SGHNT, CDR2 YYREEE (reference sequence). The CDR3 totals 14 residues. The CDR3 loop is CASSLAAPGGSLHF. In DNA form, the CDR3 reads TGTGCCAGCAGCTTGGCGGCCCCTGGGGGGTCCCTCCACTTT.

The CDR3 spells CASSSLPRGDGYTF. The DNA for the CDR3 is TGTGCCAGCAGCTCCCTCCCCAGGGGGGACGGCTACACCTTC. The V call is TRBV6-5, the J call TRBJ1-2, with 7 bases that match TRBD1. This CDR3 is built from 14 residues. The germline V gene encodes CDR1 MNHEY and CDR2 SVGAGI. The V segment lost 6 bases and the J segment 8 bases; nucleotides outside the gene matches: 12.

This clone has just a few counts. The same CDR3 arises from other DNA sequences in this sample as well. Written as DNA, the CDR3 is TGTGCCAGCAGCTGGGGAGGAACTGAAGCTTTCTTT. Its protein is CASSWGGTEAFF. V gene TRBV12-3 or TRBV12-4 combines with J gene TRBJ1-1; D uncertain. The ends were cut back, 6 bases at V and 5 bases at J, with 10 bases in the middle. The CDR3 contains 12 residues.